Following are 9 T cell receptor beta chains from one sample sequenced in a study of cytomegalovirus exposure and HLA in healthy donors. PCR primers comprised 60 Vbeta and 13 Jbeta primers. Sequencing was performed with immunoSEQ multiplex PCR; in TCRdb, only in-frame clones are kept and a portion is missing. Of approximately 210,000 clones in the sample, over 60% were seen once. Sequenced material: PBMCs. These receptors were taken from a male donor in good health and CMV-seronegative.

This sequence joins TRBV7-2 and TRBJ1-2, with 9 nucleotides matching TRBD1. The length of the CDR3 is 14 residues. V lost 4 bases and J lost 3; bases outside the gene matches: 3. Germline V gene lookup returns CDR1 SGHTA and CDR2 FQGNSA. CDR3 coding DNA: TGTGCCAGCAGCTCCCGGACAGGGGACTATGGCTACACCTTC. It codes for CASSSRTGDYGYTF.

DNA for the CDR3: TGTGCCAGCAGCTTATATCCGACAGGTTCCTACGAGCAGTACTTC. This sequence encodes CASSLYPTGSYEQYF. The chain recombines TRBV6-1 with TRBJ2-7, with D possibly TRBD1 on 6 matching bases. This CDR3 is built from 15 residues. Germline loops: CDR1 MNHNS, CDR2 SASEGT. The V end was cut by 6 bases, the J end by 1 base, with 16 bases between.

V usage is TRBV7-9 and J usage is TRBJ1-6; 8 positions agree with TRBD1. CDR1 and CDR2 (germline): SEHNR, FQNEAQ (reference sequence). The CDR3 sequence is 15 residues long. The J segment lost 9 bases and the V segment lost 4 bases, leaving 8 bases of the junction unmatched. CDR3 in DNA: TGTGCCAGCAGCTCGATCACCAGGGGGCTTTCACCCCTCCACTTT. Translated, it gives CASSSITRGLSPLHF.

This chain links TRBV5-4 with TRBJ1-1; 7 bases line up with TRBD1. The CDR3 length is 15 residues. The trim removed 4 bases at V and 1 base at J, leaving 7 bases unmatched. Germline CDR1 is SGHNT and CDR2 is YYREEE (reference sequence). The CDR3 nucleotides read TGTGCCAGCAGCCAAGGGACAGTTACGAACACTGAAGCTTTCTTT. It codes for CASSQGTVTNTEAFF.

The CDR3 DNA is TGTGCCAGCAGTGCGGGCCGCCTCTATGGCTACACCTTC. It codes for CASSAGRLYGYTF. V usage is TRBV6-5 and J usage is TRBJ1-2, with D hard to call. The CDR3 is 13 amino acids. Germline CDR1 reads MNHEY; CDR2 reads SVGAGI. Trimming stripped 5 bases from V and 4 bases from J, with 11 bases between.

The CDR3 DNA follows: TGTGCCAGCACCGGGACAGGGGGCCCCTACGAGCAGTACTTC. Its translation: CASTGTGGPYEQYF. The rearrangement joins TRBV5-4 to TRBJ2-7, with 12 bases lining up with TRBD1. The junction had 3 bases not matched to a gene; V was cut back by 6 bases and J by 2 bases. Germline V gene lookup returns CDR1 SGHNT and CDR2 YYREEE (reference sequence). CDR3 length equals 14 residues.

This clone occurred once. At one end the junction does not follow the germline gene, possibly because of a read error. The V and J genes are TRBV6-5 and TRBJ2-7; 12 bases are shared with TRBD2. Per germline, CDR1 MNHEY and CDR2 SVGAGI. The CDR3 totals 13 residues. CDR3 residues: CASSSGLAGQIRF. The CDR3 coding sequence is TGTGCCAGCAGTAGCGGACTAGCGGGGCAGATTCGGTTC.

The rearrangement joins TRBV7-2 to TRBJ1-1, with TRBD1 as a possible D gene (5 bases). CDR3 length: 13 residues. With 1 base removed from V and 10 bases from J, the gap between germline ends came to 13 bases. Germline assignment: CDR1 SGHTA and CDR2 FQGNSA. The CDR3 loop reads CASSLEQTVGAFF. The CDR3 DNA reads TGTGCCAGCAGCTTAGAGCAGACAGTCGGAGCTTTCTTT.

This chain joins TRBV19 and TRBJ2-1; 8 bases line up with TRBD2. Germline V gives CDR1 LNHDA, CDR2 SQIVND (reference sequence). This CDR3 spans 14 amino acids. V was clipped by 5 bases and J by 6 bases; unmatched bases: 6. CDR3: CASSSQRGRNEQFF. CDR3 nucleotides: TGTGCCAGTAGTTCCCAGCGGGGGCGCAATGAGCAGTTCTTC.